The 2 T cell receptor beta chains below all came from one sample that was sequenced in a study of T cell repertoires in cytomegalovirus infection. MiXCR was run by TCRdb on the reads, yielding one entry per CDR3 protein. The sample has under 850,000 distinct CDR3 sequences, 30% to 35% seen once. Their antigen targets remain unknown. The starting material was cultured PBMCs, obtained from culture after CMV antigen stimulation. Every receptor here comes from a human donor in good health (CMV status not recorded). Some clones in this sample may be carry-over from other donors' samples.

This clonotype was found a few times. The chain has TRBV6-1 and TRBJ2-7; a possible D gene is TRBD2 (6 bases). The germline V and J ends were trimmed by 4 bases and 4 bases, with 11 bases remaining between them. Germline CDR1 and CDR2: MNHNS and SASEGT. CDR3 length: 13 amino acids. The CDR3 nucleotides read TGTGCCAGCAGTGCGGGACTGGGATACGAGCAGTACTTC. Its translation is CASSAGLGYEQYF.

The rearrangement links TRBV6-2 or TRBV6-3 to TRBJ1-5, with D perhaps TRBD1 (5 bases). Germline-derived CDR1 and CDR2 are MNHEY and SVGEGT. V was cut by 6 bases and J by 12 bases, with 21 bases left in between. CDR3 length equals 14 residues. The CDR3, as DNA: TGTGCCAGCAGCTTAGGACAAATGGGGGGTGTCCAGCATTTT. Its translation: CASSLGQMGGVQHF.